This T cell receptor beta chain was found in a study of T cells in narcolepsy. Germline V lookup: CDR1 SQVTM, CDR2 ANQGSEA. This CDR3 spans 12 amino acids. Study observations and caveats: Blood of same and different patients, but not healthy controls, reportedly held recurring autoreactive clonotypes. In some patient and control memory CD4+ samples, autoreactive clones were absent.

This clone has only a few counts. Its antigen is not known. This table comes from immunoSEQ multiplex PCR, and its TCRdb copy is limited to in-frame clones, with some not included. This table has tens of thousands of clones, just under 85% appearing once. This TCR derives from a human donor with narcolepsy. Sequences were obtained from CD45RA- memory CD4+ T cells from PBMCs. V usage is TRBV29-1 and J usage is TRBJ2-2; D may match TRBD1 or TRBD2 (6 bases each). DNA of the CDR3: TGCACCTCCAGTGGCGGGACAGGGGAGCTGTTTTTT. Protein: CTSSGGTGELFF.